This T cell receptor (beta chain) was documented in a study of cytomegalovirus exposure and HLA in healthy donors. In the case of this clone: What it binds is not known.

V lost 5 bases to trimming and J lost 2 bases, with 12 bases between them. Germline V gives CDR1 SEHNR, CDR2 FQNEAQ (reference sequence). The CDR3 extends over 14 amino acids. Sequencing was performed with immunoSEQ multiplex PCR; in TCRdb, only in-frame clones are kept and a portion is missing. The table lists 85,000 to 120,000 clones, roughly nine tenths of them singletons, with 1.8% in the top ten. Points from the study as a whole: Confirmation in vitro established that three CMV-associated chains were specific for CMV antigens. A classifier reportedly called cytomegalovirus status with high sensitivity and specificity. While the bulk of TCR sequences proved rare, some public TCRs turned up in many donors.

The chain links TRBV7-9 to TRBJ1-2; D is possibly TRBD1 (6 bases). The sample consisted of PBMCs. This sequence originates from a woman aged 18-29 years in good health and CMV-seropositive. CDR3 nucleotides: TGTGCCAGCAGCACCGGGGGGGGCAACTATGGCTACACCTTC. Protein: CASSTGGGNYGYTF.